The T cell receptor beta chain described here comes from a study of post-analysis software for immune sequencing data. Study outcomes and limitations: The study found significantly lower normalized Chao1 diversity in multiple sclerosis patients than in controls. Included in a set of 5 or 6 TRBV segments more frequent in patients than controls were TRBV5-6, TRBV5-1 and TRBV20-1.

The CDR3 runs to 12 residues. In germline, CDR1 is MNHEY, CDR2 SMNVEV (reference sequence). Trimming took off 8 bases at V and 1 base at J, with 8 bases between the two ends. Concerning this clonotype: Its antigen is currently unknown.

cDNA libraries for TCR beta contained unique molecular identifiers. About 500,000 cDNA molecules were obtained from approximately 0.91 to 9.4 million T cells. Via MiXCR, TCRdb re-called the PCR reads, giving one row per CDR3 protein. This table has about 500,000 distinct CDR3 sequences, nearly 45% appearing once. The TCR comes from a girl aged 5 to 17 with multiple sclerosis. The chain links TRBV27 to TRBJ1-1; D remains unclear. The specimen sequenced was blood. CDR3 sequence reads: CASGPRNTEAFF. The CDR3 DNA follows: TGTGCCAGCGGACCGAGGAACACTGAAGCTTTCTTT.